The 13 T cell receptor beta chains below were found in one sample sequenced in a study of molecular identifiers for immune sequencing clone quantification. TCRdb called the PCR reads again in MiXCR, with one record for every CDR3 protein. Here the sample spans under 350,000 distinct CDR3 sequences, roughly 24% being singletons. The sample comprised naive CD8+ T cells from blood, with Jurkat cell RNA spiked in. Subset noted: FACS-sorted CD8+CD4-CCR7+CD45RA+ naive T cells. These receptors all come from a human donor in good health. Some libraries in this study had Jurkat cell RNA spiked in.

This clonotype was observed at least ten times. The chain combines TRBV5-6 with TRBJ2-7; no clear D. The CDR3 consists of 15 residues. Trimming pared 1 base from V and 3 bases from J, leaving 14 bases between. The germline V gene has CDR1 SGHDT and CDR2 YYEEEE. The CDR3 sequence is CASSLYRGSNYEQYF. The CDR3 DNA is TGTGCCAGCAGCTTGTATCGCGGATCGAACTACGAGCAGTACTTC. The complete variable domain, with remaining parts taken from reference TRBV5-6 and TRBJ2-7, reads DAGVTQSPTHLIKTRGQQVTLRCSPKSGHDTVSWYQQALGQGPQFIFQYYEEEERQRGNFPDRFSGHQFPNYSSELNVNALLLGDSALYLCASSLYRGSNYEQYFGPGTRLTVT.

This chain uses TRBV4-1 with TRBJ1-1; D is unclear. CDR1 and CDR2 (germline): MGHRA, YSYEKL. The ends were cut back, 3 bases at V and 0 bases at J, with 11 bases in the middle. There are 15 residues in the CDR3. In nucleotides, the CDR3 is TGCGCCAGCAGCCAGCGGTGGGGTCTGAACACTGAAGCTTTCTTT. This sequence encodes CASSQRWGLNTEAFF.

The chain links TRBV20-1 to TRBJ2-2; D may be TRBD2 (5 bases). Trimming stripped 0 bases from V and 5 bases from J, with 10 bases between. This CDR3 has 14 residues. Germline CDR1 is DFQATT and CDR2 is SNEGSKA (reference sequence). Written as DNA, the CDR3 is TGCAGTGCTAGAGATGAGGGTTCGACCGGGGAGCTGTTTTTT. Translation gives CSARDEGSTGELFF.

This clonotype was counted at least ten times. V usage is TRBV20-1 and J usage is TRBJ2-7; maybe TRBD2 (6 bases). The CDR3 runs to 12 residues. The V gene's germline CDR1 is DFQATT and CDR2 SNEGSKA (reference sequence). Deletions cut 6 bases from V and 5 bases from J, with 14 bases between. The DNA for the CDR3 is TGCAGTGCCCGCCTGGAGGGCCACGAGCAGTACTTC. Amino acids: CSARLEGHEQYF.

This chain joins TRBV2 and TRBJ2-7, with D unclear. There are 14 residues in the CDR3. Trimming stripped 1 base from V and 4 bases from J, with 11 bases between. The V gene's germline CDR1 is SNHLY and CDR2 FYNNEI. CDR3 nucleotides: TGTGCCAGCAGTGAAGGTCAGGATCCATACGAGCAGTACTTC. Translating it yields CASSEGQDPYEQYF.

This clonotype was counted at least ten times. Here the CDR3 DNA reads TGTGCCAGCAAAGGGGAGGGCTACGAGCAGTACTTC. Translated, it gives CASKGEGYEQYF. This sequence joins TRBV28 and TRBJ2-7; 7 positions agree with TRBD2. The V gene end was trimmed by 7 bases and the J gene end by 3 bases; junction bases not matched to a gene: 3. The germline V gene has CDR1 MDHEN and CDR2 SYDVKM. The CDR3 is made up of 12 amino acids.

This clonotype was found a few times. V and J are TRBV5-4 and TRBJ2-5; D might be TRBD1 (6 bases). Deletions cut 4 bases from V and 5 bases from J, with 12 bases between. The CDR3 sequence is 13 residues long. Germline-derived CDR1 and CDR2 are SGHNT and YYREEE (reference sequence). CDR3 loop: CASSGQRDETQYF. In DNA form, the CDR3 reads TGTGCCAGCAGCGGACAGCGAGACGAGACCCAGTACTTC.

This clonotype was detected many times. The chain has TRBV5-4 and TRBJ2-5, with 7 bases aligning to TRBD1. With 2 bases clipped from V and 0 bases from J, the junction kept 4 bases outside the gene matches. The CDR3 runs to 15 residues. Germline V gene lookup returns CDR1 SGHNT and CDR2 YYREEE (reference sequence). CDR3 protein: CASSFGQENQETQYF. The CDR3 DNA follows: TGTGCCAGCAGCTTTGGACAGGAGAACCAAGAGACCCAGTACTTC. Based on the CDR3 plus reference TRBV5-4 and TRBJ2-5, the full variable domain is ETGVTQSPTHLIKTRGQQVTLRCSSQSGHNTVSWYQQALGQGPQFIFQYYREEENGRGNFPPRFSGLQFPNYSSELNVNALELDDSALYLCASSFGQENQETQYFGPGTRLLVL.

The chain couples TRBV7-2 to TRBJ1-1; a weak D match, TRBD1 (5 bases). The CDR3 has 11 residues. The V end lost 6 bases, the J end lost 10 bases, and 12 bases lay between the germline ends. CDR1 and CDR2 from the germline V gene are SGHTA and FQGNSA. CDR3 bases: TGTGCCAGCAGTTTGGGACTTGTAGCTTTCTTT. This codes for CASSLGLVAFF. Looking up the rest from reference TRBV7-2 and TRBJ1-1 gives the full variable domain: GAGVSQSPSNKVTEKGKDVELRCDPISGHTALYWYRQSLGQGLEFLIYFQGNSAPDKSGLPSDRFSAERTGGSVSTLTIQRTQQEDSAVYLCASSLGLVAFFGQGTRLTVV.

The chain links TRBV9 to TRBJ2-1, with D perhaps matching TRBD2 (5 bases). V was trimmed by 2 bases and J by 0 bases, leaving 12 bases between them. The CDR3 loop spans 16 amino acids. The germline CDR1 and CDR2 sequences are SGDLS and YYNGEE. DNA of the CDR3: TGTGCCAGCAGCGTCGGCGGGTCAGGCTCCTACAATGAGCAGTTCTTC. Its protein is CASSVGGSGSYNEQFF.

A single count supports this clonotype. The chain combines TRBV6-2 or TRBV6-3 with TRBJ1-4; the D gene is possibly TRBD1 (6 bases). With 2 bases removed from V and 6 bases from J, the gap between germline ends came to 13 bases. Germline-derived CDR1 and CDR2 are MNHEY and SVGEGT. This CDR3 has 15 amino acids. Here the CDR3 DNA reads TGTGCCAGCAGTTACGACCGGGACACTGATGAAAAACTGTTTTTT. Translating gives CASSYDRDTDEKLFF.

Ten or more counts support this clonotype. The gene calls are TRBV27 and TRBJ1-6; possible D gene TRBD1, 6 bases. V was pared by 0 bases and J by 4 bases, with 13 bases between. The CDR3 extends over 17 amino acids. CDR1 is MNHEY, CDR2 SMNVEV, per germline (reference sequence). The CDR3 is CASSLSGGASYNSPLHF. The DNA for the CDR3 is TGTGCCAGCAGTTTATCCGGGGGCGCTTCTTATAATTCACCCCTCCACTTT.

In this sample, this clonotype turned up a few times. The chain is built from TRBV30 and TRBJ1-3, with D possibly being TRBD1 (6 bases). Germline V lookup: CDR1 GTSNPN, CDR2 SVGIG (reference sequence). V lost 4 bases, J lost 3 bases, and 7 bases lay in between. CDR3 length equals 12 residues. In DNA form, the CDR3 reads TGTGCCTGGACAGGGGATGGAAACACCATATATTTT. Encoded protein: CAWTGDGNTIYF.